This T cell receptor beta chain was sequenced in a study of tumor and adjacent non-tumor tissue in lung cancer. On the study more broadly: There were 11 to 12 adenocarcinoma, 2 squamous cell carcinoma and 1 small cell lung cancer cases. Overall study results and limits: Patients with more diverse tumor TCRs had worse survival.

The germline CDR1 and CDR2 sequences are DFQATT and SNEGSKA (reference sequence). This CDR3 comprises 16 residues. Between the trimmed V and J ends, which lost 0 bases and 3 bases, there was a span of 16 bases. This clonotype was recorded at least ten times. The antigen is not known. A modified ARM-PCR protocol with three rounds of nested PCR amplified TCRbeta. MiXCR was run by TCRdb on the multiplex PCR reads, yielding one entry per CDR3 protein. This table holds 90,000 to 110,000 distinct CDR3 sequences, roughly 74% found once. This sample's RNA came from whole unsorted tissue. The clonotype comes from a woman in her sixties or seventies with non-small cell lung cancer. The chain carries TRBV20-1 and TRBJ2-3; D perhaps matches TRBD2 (5 bases). Sequencing used lung tumor tissue. The CDR3 DNA follows: TGCAGTGCTAGAGATCCCGCTAGCAGATCGACAGATACGCAGTATTTT. Translating gives CSARDPASRSTDTQYF.